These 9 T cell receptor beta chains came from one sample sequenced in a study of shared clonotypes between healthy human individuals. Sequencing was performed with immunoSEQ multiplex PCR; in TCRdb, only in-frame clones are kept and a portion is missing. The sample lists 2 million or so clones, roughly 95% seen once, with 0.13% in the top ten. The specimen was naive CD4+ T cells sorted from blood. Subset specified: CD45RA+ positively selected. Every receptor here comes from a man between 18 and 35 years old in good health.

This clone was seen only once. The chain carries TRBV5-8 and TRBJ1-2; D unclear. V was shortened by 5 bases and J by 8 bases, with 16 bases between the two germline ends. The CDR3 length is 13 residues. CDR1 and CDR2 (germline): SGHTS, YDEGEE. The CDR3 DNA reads TGTGCCAGCAGTTCGGGCGGCCAAATCGGCTACACCTTC. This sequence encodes CASSSGGQIGYTF.

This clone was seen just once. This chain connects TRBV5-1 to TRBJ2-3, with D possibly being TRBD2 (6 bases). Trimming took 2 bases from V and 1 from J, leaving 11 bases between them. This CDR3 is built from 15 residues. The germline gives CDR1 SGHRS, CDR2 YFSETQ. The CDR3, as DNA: TGCGCCAGCAGCTTTCCTAGCGCCCGCACAGATACGCAGTATTTT. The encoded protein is CASSFPSARTDTQYF.

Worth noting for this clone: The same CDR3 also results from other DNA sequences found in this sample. For the CDR3, the DNA is TGTGCCAGCAGTGAACAGGGGTCTGGGGCCAACGTCCTGACTTTC. Amino acids: CASSEQGSGANVLTF. The rearrangement uses TRBV6-1 and TRBJ2-6; possibly TRBD1 for D (6 bases). Trimming left V 2 bases short and J 1 base short, with 6 bases between. CDR3 length equals 15 residues. The V gene's germline CDR1 is MNHNS and CDR2 SASEGT.

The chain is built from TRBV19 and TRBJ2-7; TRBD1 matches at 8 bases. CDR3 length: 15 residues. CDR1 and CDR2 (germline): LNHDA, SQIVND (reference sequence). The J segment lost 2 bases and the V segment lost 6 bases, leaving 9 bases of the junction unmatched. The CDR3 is CASSPGQAPPYEQYF. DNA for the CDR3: TGTGCCAGTAGCCCGGGACAGGCGCCGCCCTACGAGCAGTACTTC.

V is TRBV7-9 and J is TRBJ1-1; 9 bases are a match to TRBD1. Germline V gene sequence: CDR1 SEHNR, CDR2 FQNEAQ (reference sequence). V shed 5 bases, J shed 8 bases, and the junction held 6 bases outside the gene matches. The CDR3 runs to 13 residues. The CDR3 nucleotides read TGTGCCAGCAGCACCCGGGACAGGGCGGAAGCTTTCTTT. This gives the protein CASSTRDRAEAFF.

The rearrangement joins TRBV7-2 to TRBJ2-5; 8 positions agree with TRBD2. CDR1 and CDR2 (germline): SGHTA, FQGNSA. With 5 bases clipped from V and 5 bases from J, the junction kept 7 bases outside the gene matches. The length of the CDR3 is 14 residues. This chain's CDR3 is CASSHQSGSETQYF. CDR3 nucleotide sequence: TGTGCCAGCAGCCACCAAAGCGGGAGTGAGACCCAGTACTTC.

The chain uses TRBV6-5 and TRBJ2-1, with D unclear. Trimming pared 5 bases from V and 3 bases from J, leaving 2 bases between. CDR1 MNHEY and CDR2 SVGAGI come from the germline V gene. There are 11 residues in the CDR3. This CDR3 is CASSLYNEQFF. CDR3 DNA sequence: TGTGCCAGCAGTCTCTACAATGAGCAGTTCTTC.

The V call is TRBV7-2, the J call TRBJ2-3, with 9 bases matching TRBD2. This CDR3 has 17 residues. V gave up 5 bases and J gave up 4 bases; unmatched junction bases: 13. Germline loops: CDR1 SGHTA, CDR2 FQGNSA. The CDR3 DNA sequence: TGTGCCAGCAGCCCTCGTAGGGGGGGACTAGCCCCAGATACGCAGTATTTT. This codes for CASSPRRGGLAPDTQYF.

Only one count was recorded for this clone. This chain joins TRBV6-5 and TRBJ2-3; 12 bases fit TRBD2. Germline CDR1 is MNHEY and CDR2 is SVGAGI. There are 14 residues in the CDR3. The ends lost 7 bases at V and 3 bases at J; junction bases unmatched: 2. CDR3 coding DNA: TGTGCCAGCAAACTAGCGGGAGGTACAGATACGCAGTATTTT. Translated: CASKLAGGTDTQYF.